This T cell receptor (beta chain) originates from a study of blood T cell repertoires in COVID-19. Libraries were prepared by immunoSEQ multiplex PCR; TCRdb keeps only in-frame clonotypes and omits some of them. The sample lists about 150,000 clones, roughly nine tenths occurring once. This receptor was obtained from a human donor in a cohort sampled during active COVID-19. The material sequenced was peripheral blood.

CDR3 loop: CASSTYAYGYTF. The CDR3, as DNA: TGTGCCAGCAGCACCTACGCCTATGGCTACACCTTC. The chain couples TRBV6-2 or TRBV6-3 to TRBJ1-2; no firm D call. Trimming took 6 bases from V and 4 from J, leaving 9 bases between them. From germline, CDR1 is MNHEY and CDR2 SVGEGT. The CDR3 extends over 12 amino acids.